The 2 T cell receptor beta chains below come from one sample, sequenced in a study of T cells in Graves' hyperthyroidism and ophthalmopathy. The CDR3 regions of TCR beta were amplified from RNA transcripts. TCR CDR3 underwent first-round RT-PCR with the HTBI primer set. MiXCR, run by TCRdb on the multiplex PCR reads, gives a single entry per CDR3 protein. Here the sample spans around 200,000 distinct CDR3 sequences, around 18% being singletons. Sequenced: blood. The receptors originated from a man between 35 and 55 years old with Graves' hyperthyroidism.

This clonotype showed up just a few times. The V and J genes are TRBV28 and TRBJ2-7, with 7 nucleotides matching TRBD1. There are 14 residues in the CDR3. CDR1 and CDR2 (germline): MDHEN, SYDVKM. The trim removed 9 bases at V and 2 bases at J, leaving 10 bases unmatched. CDR3 protein: CASNHRGHAYEQYF. For the CDR3, the DNA is TGTGCCAGTAACCACAGGGGTCACGCCTACGAGCAGTACTTC.

This clonotype was observed once. CDR3 nucleotides: TGCGCCAGCAGATTGCAGGGGACCCTCTCTGGGGCCAACGTCCTGACTTTC. It yields the protein CASRLQGTLSGANVLTF. V gene TRBV5-1 combines with J gene TRBJ2-6, with D tentatively TRBD1 (6 bases). Trimming stripped 5 bases from V and 0 bases from J, with 15 bases between. CDR3 length equals 17 residues. Germline-derived CDR1 and CDR2 are SGHRS and YFSETQ.